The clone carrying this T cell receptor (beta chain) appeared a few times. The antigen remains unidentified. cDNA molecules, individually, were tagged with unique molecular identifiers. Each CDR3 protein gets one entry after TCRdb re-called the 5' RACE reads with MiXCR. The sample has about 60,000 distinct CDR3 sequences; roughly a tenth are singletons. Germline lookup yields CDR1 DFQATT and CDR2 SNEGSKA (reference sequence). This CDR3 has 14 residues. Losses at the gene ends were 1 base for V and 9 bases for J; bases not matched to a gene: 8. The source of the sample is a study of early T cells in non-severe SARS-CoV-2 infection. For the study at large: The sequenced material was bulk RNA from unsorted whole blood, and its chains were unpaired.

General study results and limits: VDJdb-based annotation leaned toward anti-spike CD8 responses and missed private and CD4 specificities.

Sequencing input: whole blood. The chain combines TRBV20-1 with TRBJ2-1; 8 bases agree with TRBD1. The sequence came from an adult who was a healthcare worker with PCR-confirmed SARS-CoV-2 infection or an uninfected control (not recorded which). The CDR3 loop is CSARAFQGAVEQFF. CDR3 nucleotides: TGCAGTGCTAGAGCCTTTCAGGGGGCGGTTGAGCAGTTCTTC.